This record concerns one T cell receptor (beta chain) sequence. Its antigen is currently unknown. A single base separates this from a much larger clone, so it may be a read error. This record belongs to a study of T cells in Graves' hyperthyroidism and ophthalmopathy. Study-wide results and caveats: For ophthalmopathy, model prediction preceded onset by a median roughly 5.9 months.

Trimming pared 5 bases from V and 3 bases from J, leaving 14 bases between. This CDR3 region has 15 residues. The germline CDR1 and CDR2 sequences are MNHNS and SASEGT. Ophthalmopathy patients all had a Clinical Activity Score of at least 3, a NOSPECS grade of at least 4 and disease under 3 months old. Regions amplified from RNA transcripts were the TCR beta CDR3 regions. The study used the HTBI primer set for a first-round RT-PCR of the TCR CDR3. Each CDR3 protein is one row after TCRdb ran MiXCR on the multiplex PCR reads. The sample holds fewer than 350,000 distinct CDR3 sequences, roughly 20% seen once.

The TCR originated in a woman aged 40 to 50 with Graves' ophthalmopathy. Sequencing was performed on blood. The chain uses TRBV6-1 and TRBJ1-5; D might be TRBD1 (6 bases). The CDR3 DNA reads TGTGCCAGCAGTCGGACAGATAATATCAATCAGCCCCAGCATTTT. It is translated as CASSRTDNINQPQHF.